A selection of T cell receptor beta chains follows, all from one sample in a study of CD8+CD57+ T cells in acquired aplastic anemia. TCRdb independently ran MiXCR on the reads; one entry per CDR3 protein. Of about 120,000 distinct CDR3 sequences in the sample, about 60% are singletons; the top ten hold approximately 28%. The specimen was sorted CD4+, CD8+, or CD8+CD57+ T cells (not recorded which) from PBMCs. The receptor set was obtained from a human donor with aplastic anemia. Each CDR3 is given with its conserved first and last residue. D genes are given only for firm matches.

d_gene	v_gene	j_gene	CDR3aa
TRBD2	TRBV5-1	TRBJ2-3	CASSHGLAGGPTDTQYF
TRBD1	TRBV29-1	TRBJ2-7	CSVGTGQGYEQYF
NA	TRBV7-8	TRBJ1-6	CASSSVAQGRIRSPLHF
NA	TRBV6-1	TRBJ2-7	CASRAGSYEQYF
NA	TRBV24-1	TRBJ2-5	CATALEDGTQETQYF
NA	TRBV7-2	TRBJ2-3	CASSLGGITDTQYF
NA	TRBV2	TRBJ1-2	CASSEKNYGYTF
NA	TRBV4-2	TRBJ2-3	CASSPLQAVSTDTQYF
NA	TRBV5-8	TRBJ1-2	CARSSPLSSSGYTF
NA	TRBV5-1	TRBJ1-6	CASSLGRARVGAGDSPLHF
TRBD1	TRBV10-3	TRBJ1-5	CAIRDRGQYQPQHF
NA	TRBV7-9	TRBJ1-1	CASTRQMNTEAFF
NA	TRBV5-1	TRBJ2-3	CASSSLGAGDTQYF
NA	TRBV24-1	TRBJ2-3	CATSETGATDTQYF
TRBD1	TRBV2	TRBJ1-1	CASGPGQKTEAFF
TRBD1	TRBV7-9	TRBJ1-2	CASRGTGYGYTF
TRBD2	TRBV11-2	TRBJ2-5	CASSLVGAGGQETQYF
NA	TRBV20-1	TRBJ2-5	CSARSGLQETQYF
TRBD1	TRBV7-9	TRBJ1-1	CASSQAEQGMYTEAFF
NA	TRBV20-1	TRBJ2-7	CSARKQGSEQYF
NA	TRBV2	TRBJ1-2	CASSPLGLYGYTF
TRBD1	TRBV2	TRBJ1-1	CASRDRVGVTEAFF
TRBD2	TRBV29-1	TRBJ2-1	CSGRLAGNHNEQFF
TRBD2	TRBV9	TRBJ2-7	CASSGAGGRDEQYF
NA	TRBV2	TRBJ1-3	CASGNTGGVGNTIYF
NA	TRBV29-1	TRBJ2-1	CSVEDTYNEQFF
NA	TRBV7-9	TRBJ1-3	CASSLSFSGNTIYF
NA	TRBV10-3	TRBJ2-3	CAISKGTASTDTQYF
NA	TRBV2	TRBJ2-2	CASNRENTGELFF
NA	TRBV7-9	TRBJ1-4	CASSLVGGTNEKLFF
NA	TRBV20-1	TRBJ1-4	CSARAQTVNEKLFF
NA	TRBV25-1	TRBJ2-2	CASRGRKTTGELFF
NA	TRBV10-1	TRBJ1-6	CASTFRPGNSPLHF
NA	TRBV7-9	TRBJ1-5	CASSLFEQPQHF
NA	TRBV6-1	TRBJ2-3	CASSGSGTDTQYF